These 30 T cell receptor beta chains came from one sample sequenced in a study of CD8 T cells in Susac syndrome. Random hexamers primed reverse transcription of 0.5 to 1 ug RNA. TCRdb independently ran MiXCR on the immunoSEQ multiplex PCR reads; one entry per CDR3 protein. The repertoire has about 83,000 distinct CDR3 sequences, about 95% of them found once; the top ten carry 0.4% to 0.45%. Sample: CD8+ T cells from PBMCs. These receptors all come from a human donor with Susac syndrome.

The chain employs TRBV27 and TRBJ1-1; unclear D gene. This CDR3 region has 13 residues. Germline-derived CDR1 and CDR2 are MNHEY and SMNVEV (reference sequence). V gave up 3 bases and J gave up 1 base, with 6 bases separating them. The CDR3 region is CASSFSTNTEAFF. The CDR3 region has the DNA TGTGCCAGCAGTTTTTCCACGAACACTGAAGCTTTCTTT.

The chain uses TRBV27 and TRBJ1-2; 8 bases match TRBD1. Trimming cost V 5 bases and J 8 bases; bases outside gene matches: 13. Germline assignment: CDR1 MNHEY and CDR2 SMNVEV (reference sequence). This CDR3 contains 15 residues. CDR3 amino acids: CASSGQGMTIQGYTF. The CDR3 nucleotides are TGTGCCAGCAGTGGACAGGGAATGACGATACAGGGCTACACCTTC.

The rearrangement links TRBV12-3 or TRBV12-4 to TRBJ2-5, with unresolved D. CDR3 length: 13 amino acids. Trimming shortened V by 3 bases and J by 1 base, and 6 bases separated the two germline ends. The CDR3: CASSFLSQETQYF. DNA of the CDR3: TGTGCCAGCAGTTTTCTTTCCCAAGAGACCCAGTACTTC.

The V and J genes are TRBV5-1 and TRBJ2-1; no clear D gene. The CDR3 contains 11 residues. Germline CDR1 reads SGHRS; CDR2 reads YFSETQ. With 6 bases removed from V and 6 bases from J, the gap between germline ends came to 7 bases. CDR3 DNA sequence: TGCGCCAGCAACGTAGGCAATGAGCAGTTCTTC. It encodes CASNVGNEQFF.

The genes are TRBV2 and TRBJ2-1; TRBD1 might be the D (6 bases). The CDR3 totals 16 residues. Between the trimmed V and J ends, which lost 1 base and 2 bases, there was a span of 12 bases. The V gene's germline CDR1 is SNHLY and CDR2 FYNNEI. This CDR3 reads CASSEVVNRAYNEQFF. The CDR3, as DNA: TGTGCCAGCAGTGAAGTCGTAAACAGGGCCTACAATGAGCAGTTCTTC. Full variable domain (outside the CDR3, taken from reference TRBV2 and TRBJ2-1): EPEVTQTPSHQVTQMGQEVILRCVPISNHLYFYWYRQILGQKVEFLVSFYNNEISEKSEIFDDQFSVERPDGSNFTLKIRSTKLEDSAMYFCASSEVVNRAYNEQFFGPGTRLTVL.

The sample holds one count of this clonotype. The genes are TRBV12-3 or TRBV12-4 and TRBJ2-7; D gene unclear. The V end lost 5 bases, the J end lost 10 bases, and 21 bases lay between the germline ends. The CDR3 sequence is 14 residues long. The CDR3 loop reads CASSLGWRGSLQYV. As DNA, the CDR3 is TGTGCCAGCAGTCTGGGGTGGCGCGGATCCCTACAGTACGTC.

V and J are TRBV11-2 and TRBJ2-7; 8 nucleotides line up with TRBD1. The V and J ends lost 2 bases and 3 bases, in that order; junction bases with no gene match: 6. The CDR3 runs 15 residues. CDR1 is SGHAT, CDR2 FQNNGV, per germline. CDR3 sequence reads: CASSLSHTGGYEQYV. The DNA of the CDR3 is TGTGCCAGCAGCTTAAGTCATACAGGGGGCTACGAGCAGTACGTC.

The chain has TRBV19 and TRBJ2-5; D might be TRBD2 (5 bases). Trimming shortened V by 4 bases and J by 2 bases, and 11 bases separated the two germline ends. Germline assignment: CDR1 LNHDA and CDR2 SQIVND (reference sequence). The CDR3 consists of 14 residues. CDR3 loop: CASSKAEFQETQYF. CDR3 DNA sequence: TGTGCCAGTAGTAAAGCGGAATTTCAAGAGACCCAGTACTTC.

This clonotype came up a few times. The chain recombines TRBV13 with TRBJ2-7, with 9 bases fitting TRBD1. CDR3 length: 15 amino acids. V shed 5 bases, J shed 2 bases, and the junction held 7 bases outside the gene matches. Germline CDR1 PRHDT, CDR2 FYEKMQ (reference sequence). The CDR3 protein is CASSPDRDRAYEQYV. The CDR3 bases are TGTGCCAGCAGCCCCGACCGGGACAGGGCCTACGAGCAGTACGTC.

The chain couples TRBV20-1 to TRBJ2-1, with D unclear. The V gene's germline CDR1 is DFQATT and CDR2 SNEGSKA (reference sequence). CDR3 length: 13 residues. CDR3 region: CRISTVGTNEQFF. The CDR3 DNA follows: TGCAGAATATCAACGGTAGGCACGAATGAGCAGTTCTTC.

The genes are TRBV27 and TRBJ2-1; unclear D gene. Germline lookup yields CDR1 MNHEY and CDR2 SMNVEV (reference sequence). Trimming took 7 bases from V and 4 from J, leaving 8 bases between them. The CDR3 spans 12 residues. The CDR3 nucleotides are TGTGCCAGCAAGGGTGGTTACAATGAGCAGTTCTTC. This translates into CASKGGYNEQFF.

The V and J genes are TRBV11-1 and TRBJ1-2; 9 positions agree with TRBD1. Germline CDR1 SGHAT, CDR2 FQDESV (reference sequence). The CDR3 is 20 amino acids. V shed 6 bases and J 3 bases; nucleotides not matched to a gene: 23. CDR3: CASRNHAGRDRVNPYYGYTF. As DNA, the CDR3 is TGTGCCAGCAGGAACCACGCCGGACGGGACAGGGTCAACCCTTACTATGGCTACACCTTC.

In DNA, the CDR3 is TGTGCCAGCAGTTTCCCAGGGGGCTTGACTGAAGCTTTCTTT. It specifies CASSFPGGLTEAFF. The V and J genes are TRBV12-3 or TRBV12-4 and TRBJ1-1, with 8 bases matching TRBD1. The junction had 5 bases not matched to a gene; V was cut back by 3 bases and J by 5 bases. The CDR3 totals 14 residues.

The rearrangement joins TRBV27 to TRBJ2-2, with 7 bases fitting TRBD1. Trimming cost V 9 bases and J 0 bases; bases outside gene matches: 7. This CDR3 is built from 15 residues. Per germline, CDR1 MNHEY and CDR2 SMNVEV (reference sequence). The CDR3 spells CASTLGGPNTGELFF. The CDR3 DNA sequence: TGTGCCAGTACTCTAGGGGGCCCGAACACCGGGGAGCTGTTTTTT.

This clonotype was detected only once. The rearrangement links TRBV7-9 to TRBJ2-7; 12 nucleotides line up with TRBD2. V shed 8 bases and J 3 bases; nucleotides not matched to a gene: 2. The CDR3 is 13 residues long. The germline V gene encodes CDR1 SEHNR and CDR2 FQNEAQ (reference sequence). The CDR3 DNA sequence: TGTGCCAGCCAGACTAGCGGGAGCTACGAGCAGTACTTC. Translation gives CASQTSGSYEQYF.

V is TRBV27 and J is TRBJ2-3; 7 nucleotides match TRBD1. The CDR3 spans 14 residues. The junction had 9 bases not matched to a gene; V was cut back by 7 bases and J by 5 bases. The germline V gene has CDR1 MNHEY and CDR2 SMNVEV (reference sequence). CDR3 nucleotides: TGTGCCAGCACCTCAGGGGGTCTCGGAGATACGCAGTATTTT. This translates into CASTSGGLGDTQYF.

This sequence joins TRBV27 and TRBJ2-3; tentative D call: TRBD2 (5 bases). The CDR3 runs 15 residues. CDR1 and CDR2 from the germline V gene are MNHEY and SMNVEV (reference sequence). V was clipped by 6 bases and J by 1 base, with 14 bases between them. The CDR3 protein is CASSLGITRTDTQYF. The DNA of the CDR3 is TGTGCCAGCAGCCTCGGGATTACCCGCACAGATACGCAGTATTTT.

The chain recombines TRBV28 with TRBJ2-7, with TRBD1 as a possible D gene (6 bases). There are 12 residues in the CDR3. Germline CDR1 and CDR2: MDHEN and SYDVKM. The V gene lost 10 bases and the J gene lost 5 bases, with 15 bases spanning the gap. CDR3 bases: TGTGCCACCTCCCCTACAGGGAACGAGCAGTACGTC. Translation: CATSPTGNEQYV.

This clonotype has a single count. The chain uses TRBV28 and TRBJ2-5; 7 bases align to TRBD1. Germline CDR1 and CDR2: MDHEN and SYDVKM. J lost 5 bases, V lost 6 bases, and 9 bases had no gene match. This CDR3 has 14 residues. CDR3 bases: TGTGCCAGCAGGACAACAGGGGTTCAGGAGACCCAGTACTTC. Protein sequence: CASRTTGVQETQYF.

This clonotype has just one count. V usage is TRBV23-1 and J usage is TRBJ2-1; D is ambiguous. TRBV23-1 is flagged as an ORF with uncertain function. CDR3 length: 12 amino acids. With 1 base removed from V and 7 bases from J, the gap between germline ends came to 5 bases. CDR3: CASSQYGNEQFF. The CDR3 DNA is TGCGCCAGCAGTCAATATGGGAATGAGCAGTTCTTC.

J is TRBJ1-5 and V is TRBV7-9, with D unresolved. Germline V CDR1 and CDR2: SEHNR, FQNEAQ (reference sequence). CDR3 size: 14 residues. The V end was cut by 5 bases, the J end by 1 base, with 9 bases between. For the CDR3, the DNA is TGTGCCAGCAGCCCCCCGGGCAGCAATCAGCCCCAGCATTTT. It specifies CASSPPGSNQPQHF.

The rearrangement links TRBV28 to TRBJ2-1; TRBD2 matches at 12 bases. Germline CDR1 reads MDHEN; CDR2 reads SYDVKM. Unmatched junction bases numbered 19, after V lost 4 bases and J lost 3 bases. This CDR3 contains 21 residues. The CDR3 DNA reads TGTGCCAGCAGTTACAGGGGGCCACGTTCTAGCGGGAGGGCCGGCTACAATGAGCAGTTCTTC. It is translated as CASSYRGPRSSGRAGYNEQFF.

The chain is built from TRBV20-1 and TRBJ1-1, with 8 nucleotides matching TRBD1. This CDR3 comprises 13 residues. Unmatched junction bases numbered 6, after V lost 5 bases and J lost 4 bases. Looked up from germline, CDR1 is DFQATT and CDR2 is SNEGSKA (reference sequence). CDR3 nucleotides: TGCAGTGCTGTGACAGGGGTGAGCACTGAAGCTTTCTTT. This gives the protein CSAVTGVSTEAFF.

The chain has TRBV2 and TRBJ2-7; D unclear. Germline V gene data show CDR1 as SNHLY and CDR2 as FYNNEI. Deletions cut 8 bases from V and 6 bases from J, with 8 bases between. The CDR3 has 10 amino acids. The CDR3 loop is CASVGLEQYV. In DNA, the CDR3 is TGTGCCAGCGTCGGGCTCGAGCAGTACGTC.

The genes are TRBV29-1 and TRBJ2-1; a possible D gene is TRBD1 (6 bases). Germline CDR1 and CDR2: SQVTM and ANQGSEA. This CDR3 is 15 amino acids long. V lost 1 base and J 0 bases, leaving 10 bases between the germline ends. CDR3 DNA sequence: TGCAGCGTTGAAGCCCTGGACAGCTCCTACAATGAGCAGTTCTTC. This gives the protein CSVEALDSSYNEQFF.

The chain joins TRBV29-1 to TRBJ2-7; the D is unclear. V lost 7 bases to trimming and J lost 6 bases, with 10 bases between them. Germline V lookup: CDR1 SQVTM, CDR2 ANQGSEA. This CDR3 has 10 amino acids. The CDR3 is CSAVGSEQYF. CDR3 in DNA: TGCAGCGCCGTAGGCAGCGAGCAGTACTTC.

This clonotype is a singleton in its sample. V usage is TRBV9 and J usage is TRBJ2-1; TRBD2 is a possible D gene (6 bases). Deletions cut 3 bases from V and 5 bases from J, with 9 bases between. This CDR3 has 13 amino acids. CDR1 and CDR2 from the germline V gene are SGDLS and YYNGEE. CDR3 bases: TGTGCCAGCAGCGGACTAGAAGACAATGAGCAGTTCTTC. Translated: CASSGLEDNEQFF.

The rearrangement links TRBV29-1 to TRBJ2-1; TRBD1 agrees at 9 bases. CDR1 and CDR2 from the germline V gene are SQVTM and ANQGSEA. The V and J ends lost 6 bases and 2 bases, in that order; junction bases with no gene match: 2. CDR3 length: 13 residues. CDR3 in amino acids: CSVTGGTYNEQFF. The CDR3 DNA follows: TGCAGCGTCACAGGGGGCACCTACAATGAGCAGTTCTTC.

The rearrangement joins TRBV29-1 to TRBJ1-2; D is possibly TRBD1 (5 bases). Germline CDR1 reads SQVTM; CDR2 reads ANQGSEA. Between the trimmed V and J ends, which lost 4 bases and 0 bases, there was a span of 15 bases. The CDR3 is 15 amino acids. This chain's CDR3 is CSVGKGLTANYGYTF. CDR3 coding DNA: TGCAGCGTTGGTAAGGGGCTCACGGCTAACTATGGCTACACCTTC.

The CDR3 sequence is CASSQDRTGSSYNEQFF. The CDR3 DNA sequence: TGCGCCAGCAGCCAAGATCGGACAGGGTCATCCTACAATGAGCAGTTCTTC. The chain has TRBV4-3 and TRBJ2-1, with TRBD1 identical over 8 bases. In germline, CDR1 is LGHNA, CDR2 YSLEER. The CDR3 runs to 17 residues. With V trimmed by 0 bases and J by 1 base, 5 bases remained unmatched.